The subject of this entry is one T cell receptor (beta chain). The data originate from a study of blood T cell repertoires in COVID-19. Across the whole study: Material from acute and convalescent COVID-19 was sourced from the United States, Italy and Spain. T cells, B-cell-depleted T cells, or PBMCs supplied cDNA or gDNA.

In the original analysis: By means of reference gene primer amplification, nucleated cell counts were estimated. The repertoire was sequenced with immunoSEQ multiplex PCR; TCRdb's copy has only in-frame clones and lacks some. That table gives V, J and clone size, and the DNA gave D and trimming. This sample has around 100,000 clones, with over 75% found just once. The germline gives CDR1 SGHRS, CDR2 YFSETQ. There are 13 residues in the CDR3. V dropped 1 base and J dropped 0 bases, with 4 bases sitting between them. Sequenced material: peripheral blood. The clonotype originates from a human donor in a cohort sampled during active COVID-19. The rearrangement links TRBV5-1 to TRBJ2-5, with unresolved D. CDR3: CASSLTNQETQYF. As DNA, the CDR3 is TGCGCCAGCAGCTTGACTAACCAAGAGACCCAGTACTTC.